What follows are 5 T cell receptor beta chains derived from one specimen sequenced in a study of T-cell memory formation after mild COVID-19. TCRdb re-derived calls from the 5' RACE reads in MiXCR, one entry per CDR3 protein. The sample lists about 170,000 distinct CDR3 sequences, 10% to 15% seen once, with 2.5% to 3.5% in the top ten. The sample consisted of PBMCs or a T cell subset sorted from them (not recorded which). The receptors stem from a man aged 18 to 29 who had mild COVID-19 (a few samples of this study predate the infection). Cell type and time point are not known.

This clonotype was found a few times. The chain couples TRBV6-5 to TRBJ1-2, with D tentatively TRBD1 (6 bases). This CDR3 is built from 15 residues. The germline V and J ends were trimmed by 0 bases and 2 bases, with 10 bases remaining between them. In germline, CDR1 is MNHEY, CDR2 SVGAGI. As DNA, the CDR3 is TGTGCCAGCAGTTACTCAGGGGGGAGAAACTATGGCTACACCTTC. Translation: CASSYSGGRNYGYTF.

This chain uses TRBV7-2 with TRBJ1-3, with a weak D call TRBD1 (5 bases). From germline, CDR1 is SGHTA and CDR2 FQGNSA. The CDR3 contains 16 residues. V gave up 5 bases and J gave up 0 bases, with 14 bases separating them. CDR3 coding DNA: TGTGCCAGCAGCCCTACGGGGCAAAGCTCTGGAAACACCATATATTTT. Its translation is CASSPTGQSSGNTIYF.

This clonotype turned up a few times. This CDR3 is CATRTGTTYEQYF. CDR3 in DNA: TGTGCCACCAGAACGGGGACTACCTACGAGCAGTACTTC. The chain recombines TRBV15 with TRBJ2-7; TRBD2 matches at 7 bases. Germline V gene lookup returns CDR1 LNHNV and CDR2 YYDKDF (reference sequence). V lost 6 bases and J lost 2; bases outside the gene matches: 4. This CDR3 has 13 amino acids.

This chain uses TRBV7-9 with TRBJ1-5; the D is unclear. In germline, CDR1 is SEHNR, CDR2 FQNEAQ (reference sequence). The length of the CDR3 is 13 residues. The V and J ends lost 5 bases and 2 bases respectively, with 7 bases between them. The CDR3 is CASSPDGNQPQHF. The CDR3 nucleotides are TGTGCCAGCAGCCCCGACGGCAATCAGCCCCAGCATTTT.

This sequence joins TRBV7-2 and TRBJ2-3; D unclear. CDR1 is SGHTA, CDR2 FQGNSA, per germline. This CDR3 region has 16 residues. Trimming removed 6 bases at V and 0 bases at J, with 16 bases between. The CDR3 DNA is TGTGCCAGCAGTCAAGGTGGCCACCTGAGCACAGATACGCAGTATTTT. This gives the protein CASSQGGHLSTDTQYF.